This paragraph covers one T cell receptor beta chain sequence. What it binds is unknown. The source of the sample is a study of T cells in Graves' hyperthyroidism and ophthalmopathy. There are 14 residues in the CDR3. CDR1 GTSNPN and CDR2 SVGIG come from the germline V gene (reference sequence). V was cut by 0 bases and J by 7 bases, with 13 bases left in between. Regions amplified from RNA transcripts were the TCR beta CDR3 regions. The HTBI primer set drove a first-round RT-PCR of the TCR CDR3. TCRdb re-derived calls from the multiplex PCR reads in MiXCR, one entry per CDR3 protein. The table shows around 350,000 distinct CDR3 sequences, with more than 15% occurring only once. For the diagnoses, clinical symptoms, serum thyroxine and TRAb, thyroid ultrasound and orbital computed tomography were used. The sample, blood from the first hyperthyroidism diagnosis, precedes any ophthalmopathy symptoms. Study-wide results and caveats: Ophthalmopathy stood apart from stable hyperthyroidism in a 13 V-J model. Also found in blood were most expanded thyroid clonotypes above 0.001.

The chain uses TRBV30 and TRBJ2-1, with D perhaps TRBD2 (6 bases). The sequence came from a young woman with Graves' hyperthyroidism that later progressed to Graves' ophthalmopathy. The specimen sequenced was blood. This chain's CDR3 is CAWSVGAGRNEQFF. CDR3 nucleotide sequence: TGTGCCTGGAGTGTTGGCGCGGGAAGGAATGAGCAGTTCTTC.